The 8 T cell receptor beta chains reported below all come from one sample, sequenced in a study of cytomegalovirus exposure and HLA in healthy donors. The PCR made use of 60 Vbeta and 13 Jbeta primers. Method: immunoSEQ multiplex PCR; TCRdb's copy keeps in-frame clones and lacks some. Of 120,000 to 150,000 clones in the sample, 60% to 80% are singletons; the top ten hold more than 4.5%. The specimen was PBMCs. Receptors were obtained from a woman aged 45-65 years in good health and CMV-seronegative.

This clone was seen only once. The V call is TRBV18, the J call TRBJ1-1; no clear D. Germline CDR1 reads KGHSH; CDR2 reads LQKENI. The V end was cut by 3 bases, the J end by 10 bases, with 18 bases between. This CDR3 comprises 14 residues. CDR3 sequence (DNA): TGTGCCAGCTCACCCGGGTCTGATCAAGGAGGAGCTTTCTTT. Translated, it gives CASSPGSDQGGAFF.

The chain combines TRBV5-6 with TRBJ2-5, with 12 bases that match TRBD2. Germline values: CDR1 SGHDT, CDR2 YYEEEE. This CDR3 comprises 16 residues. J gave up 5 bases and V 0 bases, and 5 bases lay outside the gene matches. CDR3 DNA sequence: TGTGCCAGCAGCTTGGCCGCTAGCGGGGGGGTTGAGACCCAGTACTTC. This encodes CASSLAASGGVETQYF.

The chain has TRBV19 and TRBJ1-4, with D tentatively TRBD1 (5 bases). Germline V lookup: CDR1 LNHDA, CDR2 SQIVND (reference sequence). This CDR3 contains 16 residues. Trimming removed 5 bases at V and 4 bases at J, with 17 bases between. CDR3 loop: CASSLSQGLNNEKLFF. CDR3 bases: TGTGCCAGTAGTTTAAGCCAGGGCCTGAATAATGAAAAACTGTTTTTT.

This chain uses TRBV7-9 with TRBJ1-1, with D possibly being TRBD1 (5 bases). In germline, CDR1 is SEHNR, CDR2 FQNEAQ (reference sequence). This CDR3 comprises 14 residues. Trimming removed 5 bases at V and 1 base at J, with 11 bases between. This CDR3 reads CASSRPTENTEAFF. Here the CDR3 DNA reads TGTGCCAGCAGCCGTCCGACAGAGAACACTGAAGCTTTCTTT.

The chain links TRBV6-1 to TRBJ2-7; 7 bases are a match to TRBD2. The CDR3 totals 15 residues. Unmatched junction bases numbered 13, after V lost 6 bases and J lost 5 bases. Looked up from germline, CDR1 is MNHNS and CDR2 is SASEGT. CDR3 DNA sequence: TGTGCCAGCAGCCGAGAGGGAGGGGTAGTCCACGAGCAGTACTTC. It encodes CASSREGGVVHEQYF.

The CDR3 sequence is CAWSGVDSSYEQYF. The DNA for the CDR3 is TGTGCCTGGAGTGGGGTAGACAGCTCCTACGAGCAGTACTTC. This sequence joins TRBV30 and TRBJ2-7; D possibly corresponds to TRBD1 (5 bases). Germline CDR1 reads GTSNPN; CDR2 reads SVGIG (reference sequence). The V gene lost 1 base and the J gene lost 0 bases, with 10 bases spanning the gap. This CDR3 spans 14 amino acids.

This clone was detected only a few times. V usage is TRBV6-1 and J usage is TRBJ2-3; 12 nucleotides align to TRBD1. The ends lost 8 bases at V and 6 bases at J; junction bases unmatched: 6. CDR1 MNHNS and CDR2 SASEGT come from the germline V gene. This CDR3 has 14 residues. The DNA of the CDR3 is TGTGCCAGCCTTGGGGGACAGGGGGCGGATACGCAGTATTTT. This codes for CASLGGQGADTQYF.

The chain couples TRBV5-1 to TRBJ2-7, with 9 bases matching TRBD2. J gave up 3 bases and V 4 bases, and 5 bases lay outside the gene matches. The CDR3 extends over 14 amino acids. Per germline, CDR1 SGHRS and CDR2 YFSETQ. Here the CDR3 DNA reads TGCGCCAGCAGCGAAGCGGGGGGACTCTACGAGCAGTACTTC. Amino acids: CASSEAGGLYEQYF.